The rows below give T cell receptor beta chains drawn from one sample of a study of cytomegalovirus exposure and HLA in healthy donors. Profiling relied on immunoSEQ multiplex PCR, and the TCRdb table lists in-frame clones only, not all of them. Found here are 80,000 to 95,000 clones, approximately 84% of them singletons; the top ten hold around 6%. Material: PBMCs. These receptors originate from a woman aged 18-29 years in good health and CMV-seropositive. Both conserved end residues are trimmed from each CDR3. Fields, in order: CDR3 protein, V gene, D gene, clone size. D genes are given only for firm matches. Not all rows give a size; the values are once, few, many and, for expanded clones, a class.

CDR3aa: ASSVRAGGANVLT
v_gene: TRBV25-1
d_gene: NA
abundance: few

CDR3aa: ASSTQGFSGYT
v_gene: TRBV7-9
d_gene: NA
abundance: once

CDR3aa: ASSVASGGREQY
v_gene: TRBV9
d_gene: TRBD1
abundance: NA

CDR3aa: ASSRASYQETQY
v_gene: TRBV5-1
d_gene: NA
abundance: few

CDR3aa: ASSLEGQSYGYT
v_gene: TRBV19
d_gene: TRBD1
abundance: NA

CDR3aa: ASNPGQIYEQY
v_gene: TRBV28
d_gene: NA
abundance: NA

CDR3aa: ASTDRDYLRSEQY
v_gene: TRBV7-2
d_gene: NA
abundance: NA

CDR3aa: ASSLGRGRGYEQY
v_gene: TRBV7-2
d_gene: TRBD2
abundance: NA

CDR3aa: ASSEYGLSTDTQY
v_gene: TRBV6-1
d_gene: NA
abundance: NA

CDR3aa: ASSQGANTEAF
v_gene: TRBV10-2
d_gene: TRBD1
abundance: few

CDR3aa: ASKSTGVYGYT
v_gene: TRBV5-5
d_gene: TRBD1
abundance: NA

CDR3aa: ASSLGGTSGTGELF
v_gene: TRBV4-2
d_gene: TRBD2
abundance: NA

CDR3aa: ASSLLHNYEQY
v_gene: TRBV5-8
d_gene: NA
abundance: NA

CDR3aa: ASSPGQVTYNEQF
v_gene: TRBV5-4
d_gene: TRBD1
abundance: NA

CDR3aa: ASSEVVAGTYEQY
v_gene: TRBV2
d_gene: TRBD2
abundance: NA

CDR3aa: SVGQSNEKLF
v_gene: TRBV29-1
d_gene: NA
abundance: NA

CDR3aa: ASSLELTGTYNEQF
v_gene: TRBV11-2
d_gene: NA
abundance: few

CDR3aa: ASSLTRGLAGEWDIQY
v_gene: TRBV13
d_gene: TRBD2
abundance: NA

CDR3aa: ASRASREETQY
v_gene: TRBV6-5
d_gene: NA
abundance: NA

CDR3aa: ASNLQGSANTGELF
v_gene: TRBV2
d_gene: NA
abundance: NA

CDR3aa: ASSRSEDTEAF
v_gene: TRBV18
d_gene: NA
abundance: NA

CDR3aa: ASSLASDGDTGELF
v_gene: TRBV5-1
d_gene: NA
abundance: NA

CDR3aa: ASSPKNYRGQIRELF
v_gene: TRBV11-2
d_gene: TRBD1
abundance: NA

CDR3aa: ASSQHGGSGNEQY
v_gene: TRBV4-1
d_gene: TRBD2
abundance: NA

CDR3aa: ASRASYEQY
v_gene: TRBV2
d_gene: NA
abundance: once

CDR3aa: ASSSRGVGETQY
v_gene: TRBV7-3
d_gene: NA
abundance: NA

CDR3aa: ASSQTHSTGMSYGYT
v_gene: TRBV14
d_gene: TRBD1
abundance: NA

CDR3aa: ASSSEPGTENQPQH
v_gene: TRBV7-9
d_gene: TRBD1
abundance: NA

CDR3aa: ASSPVGLRGPSTDTQY
v_gene: TRBV18
d_gene: TRBD1
abundance: NA

CDR3aa: ASSEPKNIQY
v_gene: TRBV10-2
d_gene: NA
abundance: NA

CDR3aa: ASSPRTGSSGANVLT
v_gene: TRBV5-6
d_gene: TRBD1
abundance: NA

CDR3aa: ASSLGQNTQAF
v_gene: TRBV13
d_gene: NA
abundance: NA

CDR3aa: APVQRESTGELF
v_gene: TRBV7-9
d_gene: TRBD2
abundance: NA

CDR3aa: ASSEGSRFDNEQF
v_gene: TRBV25-1
d_gene: NA
abundance: NA

CDR3aa: ATGVRGRTEAF
v_gene: TRBV5-8
d_gene: NA
abundance: few

CDR3aa: ASSVGSNYNEQF
v_gene: TRBV9
d_gene: NA
abundance: NA

CDR3aa: ASSPTVWRIEAF
v_gene: TRBV6-1
d_gene: NA
abundance: NA

CDR3aa: SASLDYEQY
v_gene: TRBV20-1
d_gene: NA
abundance: NA

CDR3aa: AISESSVGSTEAF
v_gene: TRBV10-3
d_gene: NA
abundance: NA

CDR3aa: ASSLSSGDHYEQY
v_gene: TRBV28
d_gene: NA
abundance: NA

CDR3aa: ASRRTSTGELF
v_gene: TRBV5-1
d_gene: NA
abundance: NA

CDR3aa: ASSRDYSYEQY
v_gene: TRBV2
d_gene: TRBD2
abundance: NA

CDR3aa: SVVPNSPVRGYT
v_gene: TRBV29-1
d_gene: NA
abundance: NA

CDR3aa: ASRLAGGPSDTQY
v_gene: TRBV6-5
d_gene: TRBD2
abundance: NA

CDR3aa: ASSTPGQGRYEQY
v_gene: TRBV19
d_gene: TRBD1
abundance: NA

CDR3aa: ASSKLQGNSNQPQH
v_gene: TRBV7-6
d_gene: NA
abundance: NA

CDR3aa: ASSLGQGATNEKLF
v_gene: TRBV4-1
d_gene: NA
abundance: NA

CDR3aa: ASSDGGLYYGYT
v_gene: TRBV28
d_gene: NA
abundance: NA

CDR3aa: ASSYSGGGSMDTQY
v_gene: TRBV6-5
d_gene: TRBD2
abundance: NA

CDR3aa: ASSGVTANEKLF
v_gene: TRBV7-9
d_gene: NA
abundance: few

CDR3aa: ASSQYTPGQGAYEQY
v_gene: TRBV4-1
d_gene: TRBD1
abundance: once

CDR3aa: ASSSPAGSSQPQH
v_gene: TRBV28
d_gene: NA
abundance: NA

CDR3aa: ASSLGQVERELF
v_gene: TRBV5-1
d_gene: TRBD1
abundance: few

CDR3aa: ASRSEGSGANVLT
v_gene: TRBV6-5
d_gene: NA
abundance: NA

CDR3aa: ASSNHRDTDTQY
v_gene: TRBV6-5
d_gene: NA
abundance: NA

CDR3aa: ASSPDRGIYGYT
v_gene: TRBV5-1
d_gene: TRBD1
abundance: NA

CDR3aa: ASSLGGPNTEAF
v_gene: TRBV7-6
d_gene: NA
abundance: few

CDR3aa: ATSPTGDYGYT
v_gene: TRBV15
d_gene: TRBD1
abundance: NA